Sequencing of this T cell receptor (beta chain) was carried out in a study of beta chain features in type 1 diabetes. Study outcomes and limitations: A moderate, significant TCRB CDR3 shortening appeared in type 1 diabetes across four CD4+ subsets. Whatever favoring of shorter templates PCR might show would apply equally to patients and controls.

Cells sorted by CD45RO/CCR7/CD25/CD127/CD95/CD27 comprised CD4+ naive, central memory, regulatory and stem cell-like memory cells. Purity (above 95%) was reached by all sorted populations. This CDR3 has 15 residues. Germline V lookup: CDR1 SGHRS, CDR2 YFSETQ. Unmatched junction bases numbered 3, after V lost 3 bases and J lost 0 bases. Expressed TCRB transcripts were sequenced because the entire RNA isolate underwent reverse transcription. The data were produced by immunoSEQ multiplex PCR, yet TCRdb's version contains in-frame clones alone and is incomplete. The table records 850,000 to 900,000 clones, under 20% of them present only once. This clone showed up just a few times. Its antigen is unknown.

Sequencing was done on a sample of naive CD4+ T cells from blood. This receptor was identified in a woman younger than 35 in good health. This chain connects TRBV5-1 to TRBJ2-7; 10 nucleotides line up with TRBD2. CDR3 loop: CASSSSSGSSYEQYF. The CDR3 DNA follows: TGCGCCAGCAGCTCTTCTAGCGGGAGCTCCTACGAGCAGTACTTC.